This T cell receptor (beta chain) came from a study of blood T cells in healthy people across ages. A J-beta primer mix and a sample-barcoded 5' primer were used in a second PCR of about 7 to 12 cycles. TCRdb recomputed calls from the 5' RACE reads with MiXCR, one row per CDR3 protein. Found here are roughly 680,000 distinct CDR3 sequences, 52% of them singletons; the top ten hold roughly 14%. Study-wide findings and caveats: Diversity was higher, and naive CD4+ cells more numerous, in long-lived donors than in aged donors.

Note on this clonotype: Its target is unknown.

This CDR3 has 16 residues. Germline-derived CDR1 and CDR2 are SGDLS and YYNGEE. V was cut by 1 base and J by 0 bases, with 11 bases left in between. The receptor's source is a woman over 75 in good health. The chain carries TRBV9 and TRBJ2-1; no definite D call. What was sequenced was blood. In DNA form, the CDR3 reads TGTGCCAGCAGCGTAACGGTAGCCCTCTCCTACAATGAGCAGTTCTTC. This translates into CASSVTVALSYNEQFF.